This T cell receptor beta chain was captured in a study of neurological immune-mediated disorders. Study at large: The roughly 34 multiple sclerosis patients comprised approximately 30 relapsing-remitting and 3 secondary progressive cases. Findings and caveats of the study: Phylogenetic grouping assigned the repertoires of 18 of 34 multiple sclerosis patients to a single related-CDR3 cluster, representing a possible signature.

This sample's time point: longitudinal time-point 3. This clonotype occurred many times. Its matching antigen is unknown. The germline gives CDR1 SEHNR, CDR2 FQNEAQ (reference sequence). The CDR3 has 15 residues. The ends lost 3 bases at V and 6 bases at J; junction bases unmatched: 10. With 10-nucleotide random UMIs, 5'RACE was used to make the cDNA. From 15-18 subjects, over 180 million TCR-beta sequences were obtained in each sequencing run. Using its own MiXCR run on the 5' RACE reads, TCRdb lists one record per CDR3 protein. The data show approximately 85,000 distinct CDR3 sequences, approximately 4.3% seen once.

Sequencing was performed on PBMCs. The sequence came from a woman aged 60-75 years with multiple sclerosis. V usage is TRBV7-9 and J usage is TRBJ1-1; 7 positions match TRBD1. The DNA of the CDR3 is TGTGCCAGCAGCTTCGGCGACAGGGAAATCGCTGAAGCTTTCTTT. Protein: CASSFGDREIAEAFF.